These 21 T cell receptor beta chains were all obtained from the same sample, sequenced in a study of blood T cell repertoires in COVID-19. Method: immunoSEQ multiplex PCR; TCRdb's copy keeps in-frame clones and lacks some. Of approximately 150,000 clones detected, 80% appear once; the ten largest clones hold about 5%. Sequenced material: peripheral blood. The receptors here all came from a woman between 50 and 59 years old with acute or convalescent COVID-19.

This chain joins TRBV5-4 and TRBJ1-2; D gene ambiguous. The CDR3 length is 13 residues. The germline V and J ends were trimmed by 0 bases and 5 bases, with 8 bases remaining between them. Germline V lookup: CDR1 SGHNT, CDR2 YYREEE (reference sequence). The CDR3: CASSLGGTYGYTF. The DNA for the CDR3 is TGTGCCAGCAGCTTGGGCGGAACGTATGGCTACACCTTC.

The chain carries TRBV7-8 and TRBJ2-1; 8 nucleotides align to TRBD2. The CDR3 runs 14 residues. Germline CDR1 and CDR2: SGHVS and FQNEAQ. V lost 7 bases, J lost 3 bases, and 5 bases stayed unmatched. The CDR3 nucleotides read TGTGCCAGCACCCGGGGGGGGCTCTACAATGAGCAGTTCTTC. Amino acids: CASTRGGLYNEQFF.

The J gene is TRBJ2-3, the V gene TRBV28; 7 bases fit TRBD2. Looked up from germline, CDR1 is MDHEN and CDR2 is SYDVKM. J lost 0 bases, V lost 10 bases, and 13 bases had no gene match. This CDR3 is built from 16 residues. This CDR3 reads CATQGSGEFSTDTQYF. The CDR3 DNA follows: TGTGCCACCCAAGGAAGCGGGGAGTTTAGCACAGATACGCAGTATTTT.

V is TRBV6-5 and J is TRBJ2-3, with 7 bases identical to TRBD1. Trimming took 6 bases from V and 4 from J; bases not matched to a gene: 4. Germline lookup yields CDR1 MNHEY and CDR2 SVGAGI. The CDR3 runs 13 residues. The CDR3 loop is CASSDRVADTQYF. Written as DNA, the CDR3 is TGTGCCAGCAGCGACAGGGTCGCAGATACGCAGTATTTT.

V and J are TRBV7-2 and TRBJ2-2, with D possibly matching TRBD2 (7 bases). The V gene lost 5 bases and the J gene lost 6 bases, with 19 bases spanning the gap. The V gene's germline CDR1 is SGHTA and CDR2 FQGNSA. The CDR3 is made up of 16 amino acids. For the CDR3, the DNA is TGTGCCAGCAGCCAGGGGTGGCGGGGGCCCGCCGGGGAGCTGTTTTTT. Residues: CASSQGWRGPAGELFF.

This clone was counted ten times or more. The CDR3 DNA is TGTGCCAGCAGCCAAGATGGGCAGGGCTCTGGAAACACCATATATTTT. It yields the protein CASSQDGQGSGNTIYF. The rearrangement joins TRBV4-2 to TRBJ1-3; a weak D match, TRBD1 (5 bases). The CDR3 has 16 amino acids. Germline values: CDR1 LGHNA, CDR2 YNFKEQ. V lost 0 bases, J lost 0 bases, and 9 bases lay in between.

The chain links TRBV6-1 to TRBJ1-2; D is uncertain. CDR1 and CDR2 (germline): MNHNS, SASEGT. The CDR3 is 16 amino acids. V was shortened by 2 bases and J by 5 bases, with 18 bases between the two germline ends. The CDR3 sequence: CASSEQDTPKLYGYTF. CDR3 in DNA: TGTGCCAGCAGTGAACAGGATACCCCTAAACTTTATGGCTACACCTTC.

As for this clone: The junction differs from germline at one of its ends, possibly a read error. This chain connects TRBV11-2 to TRBJ1-4, with D uncertain. CDR1 is SGHAT and CDR2 is FQNNGV in the germline V gene. This CDR3 is built from 14 residues. The CDR3: CASSLLATSEKLFF. CDR3 DNA sequence: TGTGCCAGCAGTTTACTGGCAACTAGTGAAAAACTGTTTTTT.

This clone was counted once. This rearrangement joins TRBV14 to TRBJ2-2; 8 bases map to TRBD1. The germline gives CDR1 SGHDN, CDR2 FVKESK. The CDR3 length is 15 residues. With 5 bases clipped from V and 8 bases from J, the junction kept 10 bases outside the gene matches. As DNA, the CDR3 is TGTGCCAGCAGCTATTACGGACAGGGCAGGGGGGAGCTGTTTTTT. Its translation: CASSYYGQGRGELFF.

The chain carries TRBV9 and TRBJ1-4; 10 bases are shared with TRBD1. The V segment lost 4 bases and the J segment 1 base; nucleotides outside the gene matches: 4. Germline assignment: CDR1 SGDLS and CDR2 YYNGEE. This CDR3 is 16 amino acids long. The CDR3 DNA reads TGTGCCAGCAGCCCAGGGACAGGGGTAACTAATGAAAAACTGTTTTTT. It is translated as CASSPGTGVTNEKLFF. The full variable domain, rest sourced from reference TRBV9 and TRBJ1-4, is DSGVTQTPKHLITATGQRVTLRCSPRSGDLSVYWYQQSLDQGLQFLIQYYNGEERAKGNILERFSAQQFPDLHSELNLSSLELGDSALYFCASSPGTGVTNEKLFFGSGTQLSVL.

This clone was seen a handful of times. The chain has TRBV19 and TRBJ2-3, with 10 bases identical to TRBD2. J gave up 6 bases and V 6 bases, and 6 bases lay outside the gene matches. This CDR3 region has 14 residues. The germline CDR1 and CDR2 sequences are LNHDA and SQIVND (reference sequence). The CDR3 loop is CASRVAGGPDTQYF. The CDR3 nucleotides are TGTGCCAGTAGGGTAGCGGGGGGCCCCGATACGCAGTATTTT. Complete variable domain (other parts from reference TRBV19 and TRBJ2-3): DGGITQSPKYLFRKEGQNVTLSCEQNLNHDAMYWYRQDPGQGLRLIYYSQIVNDFQKGDIAEGYSVSREKKESFPLTVTSAQKNPTAFYLCASRVAGGPDTQYFGPGTRLTVL.

This clone was seen more than once but under ten times. The J gene is TRBJ2-7, the V gene TRBV18, with TRBD1 matching over 7 bases. Germline lookup yields CDR1 KGHSH and CDR2 LQKENI. With V trimmed by 1 base and J by 2 bases, 11 bases remained unmatched. The CDR3 is 17 amino acids. The CDR3 spells CASSPLTPQGMTYEQYF. The CDR3 nucleotides are TGTGCCAGCTCACCACTTACCCCACAGGGGATGACCTACGAGCAGTACTTC. The variable domain in full, with the rest retrieved from reference TRBV18 and TRBJ2-7, is NAGVMQNPRHLVRRRGQEARLRCSPMKGHSHVYWYRQLPEEGLKFMVYLQKENIIDESGMPKERFSAEFPKEGPSILRIQQVVRGDSAAYFCASSPLTPQGMTYEQYFGPGTRLTVT.

This clone was observed many times. The J gene is TRBJ1-1, the V gene TRBV7-9, with D possibly TRBD1 on 5 matching bases. Trimming removed 7 bases at V and 7 bases at J, with 13 bases between. The CDR3 covers 12 residues. From germline, CDR1 is SEHNR and CDR2 FQNEAQ (reference sequence). CDR3 sequence: CASTDSGIEAFF. The CDR3 DNA reads TGTGCCAGCACCGACTCAGGGATTGAAGCTTTCTTT.

The chain joins TRBV5-5 to TRBJ2-7; TRBD1 is a possible D gene (5 bases). Germline V gene lookup returns CDR1 SGHKS and CDR2 YYEKEE (reference sequence). The CDR3 runs 14 residues. V lost 4 bases and J 2 bases, leaving 13 bases between the germline ends. The CDR3 reads CASSPGSRAYEQYF. Here the CDR3 DNA reads TGTGCCAGCAGCCCGGGTTCCAGGGCCTACGAGCAGTACTTC.

J is TRBJ1-2 and V is TRBV4-1, with D possibly being TRBD1 (5 bases). This CDR3 has 14 residues. The V and J ends lost 0 bases and 6 bases respectively, with 11 bases between them. Germline V lookup: CDR1 MGHRA, CDR2 YSYEKL. The CDR3 protein is CASSQEPGLNGYTF. CDR3 DNA sequence: TGCGCCAGCAGCCAAGAACCGGGACTCAATGGCTACACCTTC.

This clone was seen just once. This chain links TRBV12-3 or TRBV12-4 with TRBJ2-7; 7 bases are shared with TRBD1. The trim removed 6 bases at V and 3 bases at J, leaving 5 bases unmatched. This CDR3 comprises 13 residues. The CDR3 region is CASSAGTVYEQYF. In DNA, the CDR3 is TGTGCCAGCAGCGCCGGGACAGTCTACGAGCAGTACTTC.

The chain couples TRBV3-1 (or the pseudogene TRBV3-2) to TRBJ1-1, with 8 positions matching TRBD1. J gave up 8 bases and V 3 bases, and 11 bases lay outside the gene matches. The germline CDR1 and CDR2 sequences are LGHDT and YNNKEL (reference sequence). There are 15 residues in the CDR3. The CDR3 is CASSQQGAPPSEAFF. The CDR3 DNA is TGTGCCAGCAGCCAGCAGGGGGCTCCCCCCTCGGAAGCTTTCTTT.

The rearrangement joins TRBV5-1 to TRBJ2-5; 8 bases are shared with TRBD1. Germline trimming cut 4 bases from V and 5 bases from J; bases unmatched to any gene: 7. The CDR3 spans 14 residues. Germline V gene data show CDR1 as SGHRS and CDR2 as YFSETQ. The CDR3 loop reads CASSGTGGGETQYF. CDR3 nucleotides: TGCGCCAGCAGCGGAACAGGGGGTGGGGAGACCCAGTACTTC.

The rearrangement links TRBV28 to TRBJ1-5; D is ambiguous. V lost 4 bases and J 0 bases, leaving 10 bases between the germline ends. Germline V gene data show CDR1 as MDHEN and CDR2 as SYDVKM. This CDR3 comprises 15 residues. CDR3 residues: CASSSGEYSNQPQHF. In DNA, the CDR3 is TGTGCCAGCAGTTCCGGGGAATATAGCAATCAGCCCCAGCATTTT.

The V and J genes are TRBV4-2 and TRBJ2-3; D is perhaps TRBD2 (5 bases). This CDR3 has 15 amino acids. Germline V gene lookup returns CDR1 LGHNA and CDR2 YNFKEQ. Deletions cut 2 bases from V and 2 bases from J, with 11 bases between. Written as DNA, the CDR3 is TGTGCCAGCAGCCAACGAGCGGAACCCACAGATACGCAGTATTTT. It codes for CASSQRAEPTDTQYF.

The V call is TRBV2, the J call TRBJ2-2; TRBD1 matches 7 bases. V was pared by 10 bases and J by 7 bases, with 9 bases of the junction left unmatched. The CDR3 has 13 residues. Germline assignment: CDR1 SNHLY and CDR2 FYNNEI. The CDR3 sequence: CAISRQGFGELFF. The CDR3 DNA sequence: TGTGCCATATCTCGACAGGGATTCGGGGAGCTGTTTTTT.